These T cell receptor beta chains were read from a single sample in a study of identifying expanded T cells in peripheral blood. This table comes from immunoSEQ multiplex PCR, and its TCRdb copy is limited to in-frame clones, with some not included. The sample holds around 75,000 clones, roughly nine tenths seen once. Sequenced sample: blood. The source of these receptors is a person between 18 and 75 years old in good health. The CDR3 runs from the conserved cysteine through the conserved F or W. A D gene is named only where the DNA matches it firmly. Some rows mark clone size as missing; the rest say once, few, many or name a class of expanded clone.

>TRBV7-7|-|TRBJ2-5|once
CASSSREQETQYF
TGTGCCAGCAGCTCGAGGGAACAAGAGACCCAGTACTTC
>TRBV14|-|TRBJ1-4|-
CASSQESTTDNLF
TGTGCCAGCAGCCAAGAAAGTACTACGGACAACCTTTTT
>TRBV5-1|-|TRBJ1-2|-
CASRTSPSNYGYTF
TGCGCCAGCAGAACTTCTCCTTCTAACTATGGCTACACCTTC
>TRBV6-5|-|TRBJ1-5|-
CASSYMINDQAQHF
TGTGCCAGCAGTTACATGATAAATGATCAGGCCCAGCATTTT
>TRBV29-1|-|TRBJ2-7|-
CSVLTTRGGEQYF
TGCAGCGTTTTAACTACTAGAGGTGGCGAGCAGTACTTC
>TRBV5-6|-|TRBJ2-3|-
CASSLSQGEDTQYF
TGTGCCAGCAGCTTATCTCAGGGTGAGGATACGCAGTATTTT
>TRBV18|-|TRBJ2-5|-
CASSLIDGPRIQETQYF
TGTGCCAGCTCATTAATCGATGGGCCACGGATCCAAGAGACCCAGTACTTC
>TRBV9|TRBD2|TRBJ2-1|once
CASSLSGGAYNEQFF
TGTGCCAGCAGTCTAAGCGGGGGAGCCTACAATGAGCAGTTCTTC
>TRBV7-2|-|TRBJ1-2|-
CASSLALQGSGYTF
TGTGCCAGCAGCTTAGCGCTACAGGGTAGTGGCTACACCTTC
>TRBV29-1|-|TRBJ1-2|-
CSVGGIGALYGYTF
TGCAGCGTTGGGGGGATTGGGGCCCTCTATGGCTACACCTTC
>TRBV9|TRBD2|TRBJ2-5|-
CASSVDPAGVGETQYF
TGTGCCAGCAGCGTAGATCCAGCGGGAGTGGGAGAGACCCAGTACTTC
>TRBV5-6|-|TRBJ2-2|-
CASSFYVSNTGELFF
TGTGCCAGCAGCTTTTATGTTTCGAACACCGGGGAGCTGTTTTTT
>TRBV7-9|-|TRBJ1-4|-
CASSPIGTQGEKLFF
TGTGCCAGCAGCCCGATCGGGACCCAAGGTGAAAAACTGTTTTTT
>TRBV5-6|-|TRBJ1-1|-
CASSLDQVEAFF
TGTGCCAGCAGCTTGGATCAGGTCGAGGCTTTCTTT
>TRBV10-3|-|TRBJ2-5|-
CAIKKADEETQYF
TGTGCCATCAAAAAAGCGGACGAAGAGACCCAGTACTTC
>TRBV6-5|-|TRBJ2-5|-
CASSPEGRETQYF
TGTGCCAGCAGTCCAGAAGGGCGGGAGACCCAGTACTTC
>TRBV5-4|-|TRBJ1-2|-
CASSFVGSNYGYTF
TGTGCCAGCAGCTTCGTGGGCAGTAACTATGGCTACACCTTC
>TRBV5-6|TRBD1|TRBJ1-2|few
CASSLRTGGNYGYTF
TGTGCCAGCAGCTTGAGGACAGGGGGCAACTATGGCTACACCTTC
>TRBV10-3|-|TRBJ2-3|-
CAISAAGTDTQYF
TGTGCCATCAGTGCAGCGGGCACAGATACGCAGTATTTT
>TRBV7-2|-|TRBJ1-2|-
CASSLDLSGGGGYTF
TGTGCCAGCAGCTTAGATCTCAGCGGGGGCGGTGGCTACACCTTC
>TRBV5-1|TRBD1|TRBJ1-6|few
CASSLGQDNSPLHF
TGCGCCAGCAGCTTAGGACAGGATAATTCACCCCTCCACTTT
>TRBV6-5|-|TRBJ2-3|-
CASSTPGADTQYF
TGTGCCAGCAGTACCCCGGGGGCAGATACGCAGTATTTT
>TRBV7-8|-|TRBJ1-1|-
CATEGVGESVNTEAFF
TGTGCCACCGAGGGGGTGGGAGAAAGTGTGAACACTGAAGCTTTCTTT
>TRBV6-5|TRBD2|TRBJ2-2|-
CAGSGGNTGELFF
TGTGCTGGGAGCGGGGGGAACACCGGGGAGCTGTTTTTT
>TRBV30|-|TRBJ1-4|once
CAWSVGTGNEKLFF
TGTGCCTGGAGTGTTGGTACAGGGAACGAAAAACTGTTTTTT
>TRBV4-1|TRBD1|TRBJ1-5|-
CASSQEGDRVNQPQHF
TGCGCTAGCAGCCAAGAGGGGGACAGGGTGAATCAGCCCCAGCATTTT
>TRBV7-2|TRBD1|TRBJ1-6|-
CASSPDRGFSSPLHF
TGTGCCAGCAGCCCGGACAGGGGGTTTAGTTCACCCCTCCACTTT
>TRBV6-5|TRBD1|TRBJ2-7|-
CASSETGDQVYEQYF
TGTGCCAGCAGCGAGACAGGGGACCAAGTCTACGAGCAGTACTTC
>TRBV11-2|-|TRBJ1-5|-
CASSLHSNQPQHF
TGTGCCAGCAGCTTACACAGCAATCAGCCCCAGCATTTT
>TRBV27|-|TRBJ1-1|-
CASSLSGGASEAFF
TGTGCCAGCAGTTTATCTGGGGGGGCATCTGAAGCTTTCTTT
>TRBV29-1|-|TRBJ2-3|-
CSVENRQDGTDTQYF
TGCAGCGTTGAAAACCGACAGGACGGCACAGATACGCAGTATTTT
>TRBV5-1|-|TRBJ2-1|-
CASSKLEVYSSSYNEQFF
TGCGCCAGCAGCAAACTTGAGGTTTACTCGAGCTCCTACAATGAGCAGTTCTTC
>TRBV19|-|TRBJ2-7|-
CASSDNHEQYF
TGTGCCAGTAGCGACAATCACGAGCAGTACTTC
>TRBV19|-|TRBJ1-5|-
CASSRQDYSNQPQHF
TGTGCCAGTAGCAGGCAGGATTATAGCAATCAGCCCCAGCATTTT
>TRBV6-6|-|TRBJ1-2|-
CASSWTTQGNYGYTF
TGTGCCAGCAGCTGGACTACTCAGGGGAACTATGGCTACACCTTC
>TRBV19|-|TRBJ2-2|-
CASRFGTTNTGELFF
TGTGCCAGCCGCTTCGGTACTACGAACACCGGGGAGCTGTTTTTT
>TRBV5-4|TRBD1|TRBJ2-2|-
CASSPEDRVSTGELFF
TGTGCCAGCAGCCCGGAGGACAGGGTGAGCACCGGGGAGCTGTTTTTT
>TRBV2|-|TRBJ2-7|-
CASHGGYEQYF
TGTGCCAGCCACGGTGGGTACGAGCAGTACTTC
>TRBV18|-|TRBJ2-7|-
CASSPLGNSYEQYF
TGTGCCAGCTCACCGCTAGGGAACTCCTACGAGCAGTACTTC
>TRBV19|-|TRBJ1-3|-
CASSIVGGGNTIYF
TGTGCCAGTAGTATAGTCGGAGGCGGAAACACCATATATTTT